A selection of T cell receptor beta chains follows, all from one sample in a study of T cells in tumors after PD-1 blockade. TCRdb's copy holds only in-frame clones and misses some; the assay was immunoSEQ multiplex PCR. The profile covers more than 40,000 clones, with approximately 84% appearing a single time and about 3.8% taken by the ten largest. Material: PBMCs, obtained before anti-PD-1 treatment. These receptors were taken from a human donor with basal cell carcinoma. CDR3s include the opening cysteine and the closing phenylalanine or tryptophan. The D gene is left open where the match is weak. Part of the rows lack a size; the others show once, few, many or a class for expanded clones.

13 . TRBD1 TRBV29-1 CSVSGQAKKTQYF
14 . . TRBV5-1 CASSLGGADQPQHF
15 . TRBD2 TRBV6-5 CATRGPTSGGNEQFF
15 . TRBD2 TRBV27 CASSVTSGGPYEQYF
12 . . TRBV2 CASHQSGNTIYF
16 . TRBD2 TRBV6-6 CASSSPRGGGAGELFF
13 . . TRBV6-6 CASSYQGGYEQYF
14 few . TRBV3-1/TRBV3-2 CASSQGQGRSPLHF
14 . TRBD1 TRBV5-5 CASSYGQGTDTQYF
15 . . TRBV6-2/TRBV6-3 CASSFLDGGREKLFF
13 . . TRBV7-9 CASSLTGVNEQFF
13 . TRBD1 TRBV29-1 CSVGTANSYEQYF
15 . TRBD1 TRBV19 CASSTPGQGLTPLHF
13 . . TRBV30 CAWSQGTVYGYTF
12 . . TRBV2 CASVRGGYEQYF
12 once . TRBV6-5 CASEASPYEQYF
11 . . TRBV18 CASSPLDEQFF
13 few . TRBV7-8 CASSLVGDYEQYF
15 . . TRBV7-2 CASSLITAEAEKLFF
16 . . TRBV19 CASSALQGSGANVLTF
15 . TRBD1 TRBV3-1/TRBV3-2 CASSQRQGMNTEAFF
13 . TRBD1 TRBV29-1 CSVMGQAYNEQFF
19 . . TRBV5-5 CASSSLDSYLSFSGNTIYF
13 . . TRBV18 CASLRSETDTQYF
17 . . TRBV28 CASSFEPGVSGVETQYF
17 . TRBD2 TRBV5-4 CASNDILAGGPLETQYF
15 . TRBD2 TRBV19 CASTKRGAHTDTQYF
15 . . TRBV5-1 CASSLTGATNEKLFF
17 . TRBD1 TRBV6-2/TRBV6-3 CASSYSARDRDMETQYF
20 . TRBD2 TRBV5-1 CASSFSTGKLAGGLTDTQYF
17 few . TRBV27 CASSPFLRGGKNNEQFF
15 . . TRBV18 CASSPPGTGSSPLHF
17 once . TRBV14 CASSQDLSGRSGNTIYF
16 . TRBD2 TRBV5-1 CASSSGLAGGAETQYF